The 30 T cell receptor beta chains reported below all come from one sample, sequenced in a study of cytotoxic CD8 clonotypes in ibrutinib-treated CLL. Generated by immunoSEQ multiplex PCR, the TCRdb table keeps only in-frame clones and is missing some. The table has roughly 160,000 clones, more than 65% seen once. Sequenced material: PBMCs, taken after 12 months of ibrutinib treatment. These TCRs come from a human donor with chronic lymphocytic leukemia.

A few counts support this clone. The chain joins TRBV10-3 to TRBJ2-3; 7 bases map to TRBD2. V dropped 9 bases and J dropped 9; count of bases not matched to a gene: 6. This CDR3 has 11 residues. The germline V gene encodes CDR1 ENHRY and CDR2 SYGVKD. The DNA of the CDR3 is TGTGCCATTGGGACTAAGGAAACGCAGTATTTT. This sequence encodes CAIGTKETQYF.

The genes are TRBV5-6 and TRBJ2-2; TRBD2 matches at 7 bases. Per the germline V gene, CDR1 is SGHDT and CDR2 is YYEEEE. J lost 2 bases, V lost 5 bases, and 15 bases had no gene match. The CDR3 has 18 residues. The DNA of the CDR3 is TGTGCCAGCAGTTCTCTTCGGGACTACTCCCTTAACACCGGGGAGCTGTTTTTT. It codes for CASSSLRDYSLNTGELFF.

This clone was seen a few times. This CDR3 is CASSLPSHTRRSSGNTIYF. The CDR3 coding sequence is TGTGCCAGCAGTTTACCCTCTCACACGCGTAGGTCCTCTGGAAACACCATATATTTT. The chain uses TRBV28 and TRBJ1-3; D is undetermined. The CDR3 has 19 residues. Trimming shortened V by 2 bases and J by 0 bases, and 20 bases separated the two germline ends. Germline V CDR1 and CDR2: MDHEN, SYDVKM.

The rearrangement uses TRBV21-1 and TRBJ1-1; the D call TRBD1 from the table was never checked on the DNA. TRBV21-1 is designated a pseudogene. CDR3 length equals 18 residues. CDR3 DNA: TGTGCCAGCAGCAAGCCTACAGGGGGCTACGACCGGTACACTGAAGCTTTCTTT. This encodes CASSKPTGGYDRYTEAFF.

The genes are TRBV28 and TRBJ1-5; tentative D call: TRBD1 (5 bases). V lost 6 bases, J lost 4 bases, and 13 bases lay in between. Germline CDR1 MDHEN, CDR2 SYDVKM. The CDR3 is made up of 14 amino acids. CDR3 DNA sequence: TGTGCCAGCAGACCACCGGGACCGAATCAGCCCCAGCATTTT. Encoded protein: CASRPPGPNQPQHF.

The genes are TRBV19 and TRBJ2-1; D is perhaps TRBD2 (6 bases). Germline V gene data show CDR1 as LNHDA and CDR2 as SQIVND (reference sequence). This CDR3 has 12 residues. V was clipped by 3 bases and J by 10 bases, with 10 bases between them. The CDR3 nucleotides are TGTGCCAGTAGTATTGGCGGGACCGAGCAGTTCTTC. This translates into CASSIGGTEQFF.

The chain is built from TRBV7-2 and TRBJ2-1, with D possibly matching TRBD2 (6 bases). V was cut by 7 bases and J by 6 bases, with 22 bases left in between. CDR1 is SGHTA and CDR2 is FQGNSA in the germline V gene. CDR3 size: 16 residues. Here the CDR3 DNA reads TGTGCCAGCACCCCCCCCCGACTAGGTAGCTCCAATGAGCAGTTCTTC. Amino acids: CASTPPRLGSSNEQFF.

This clone was counted a few times. This rearrangement joins TRBV28 to TRBJ1-2, with 7 bases lining up with TRBD1. From germline, CDR1 is MDHEN and CDR2 SYDVKM. With 2 bases clipped from V and 8 bases from J, the junction kept 2 bases outside the gene matches. The CDR3 length is 12 residues. The CDR3 sequence is CASSLDRVGYTF. In nucleotides, the CDR3 is TGTGCCAGCAGTTTAGACAGGGTGGGCTACACCTTC.

The CDR3 DNA is TGTGCCAGCAGCTTAGCGGGGGCCCAGAGTACGCAGTATTTT. It translates to CASSLAGAQSTQYF. The chain employs TRBV7-2 and TRBJ2-3, with a tentative D call TRBD1 (6 bases). V gave up 0 bases and J gave up 8 bases, with 12 bases separating them. The CDR3 contains 14 residues. Germline-derived CDR1 and CDR2 are SGHTA and FQGNSA.

This chain uses TRBV7-2 with TRBJ1-1, with 7 bases matching TRBD1. Germline CDR1 SGHTA, CDR2 FQGNSA. This CDR3 is 15 amino acids long. Trimming removed 4 bases from V and 2 bases from J; junction bases left unmatched: 7. For the CDR3, the DNA is TGTGCCAGCAGCTCTAGGACAGGTACAAACACTGAAGCTTTCTTT. This translates into CASSSRTGTNTEAFF.

V usage is TRBV4-3 and J usage is TRBJ2-7; perhaps TRBD2 as D (6 bases). CDR1 LGHNA and CDR2 YSLEER come from the germline V gene. The CDR3 spans 14 residues. Between the trimmed V and J ends, which lost 0 bases and 4 bases, there was a span of 10 bases. This chain's CDR3 is CASSQDTGGYEQYF. CDR3 in DNA: TGCGCCAGCAGCCAAGACACTGGGGGGTACGAGCAGTACTTC.

V is TRBV19 and J is TRBJ1-1; D remains ambiguous. The CDR3 runs 14 residues. V shed 6 bases and J shed 7 bases, with 18 bases lying between them. Germline CDR1 LNHDA, CDR2 SQIVND (reference sequence). CDR3 sequence: CASSIAPDPGEAFF. Here the CDR3 DNA reads TGTGCCAGTAGCATCGCCCCTGATCCCGGTGAAGCTTTCTTT.

V is TRBV15 and J is TRBJ1-4; no definite D call. The CDR3 has 13 amino acids. V gave up 3 bases and J gave up 8 bases, with 10 bases separating them. The germline V gene has CDR1 LNHNV and CDR2 YYDKDF (reference sequence). CDR3 nucleotide sequence: TGTGCCACCAGCAGGGAGATGGGGGAAAAACTGTTTTTT. This sequence encodes CATSREMGEKLFF.

The J gene is TRBJ2-7, the V gene TRBV7-2; 9 nucleotides align to TRBD1. CDR3 length equals 15 residues. The germline V gene has CDR1 SGHTA and CDR2 FQGNSA. J lost 2 bases, V lost 0 bases, and 2 bases had no gene match. The CDR3 region has the DNA TGTGCCAGCAGCTTAGCCGGACAGGGGACCTACGAGCAGTACTTC. Its translation: CASSLAGQGTYEQYF.

The chain is built from TRBV15 and TRBJ2-5; 8 nucleotides line up with TRBD1. After removal of 3 bases from V and 5 bases from J, the junction contained 5 bases not matched to a gene. The CDR3 extends over 14 amino acids. Germline loops: CDR1 LNHNV, CDR2 YYDKDF (reference sequence). In DNA, the CDR3 is TGTGCCACCAGCAGGACAGGGGTGGATGAGACCCAGTACTTC. Amino acids: CATSRTGVDETQYF.

This clone occurred once. The rearrangement uses TRBV7-2 and TRBJ1-3; D gene ambiguous. Trimming pared 3 bases from V and 7 bases from J, leaving 13 bases between. Germline-derived CDR1 and CDR2 are SGHTA and FQGNSA. This CDR3 contains 14 residues. The chain's CDR3 is CASSLNAGQNTIYF. The CDR3 nucleotides are TGTGCCAGCAGCTTGAACGCCGGTCAGAACACCATATATTTT.

The chain combines TRBV5-4 with TRBJ1-1, with D maybe TRBD1 (6 bases). Germline CDR1 and CDR2: SGHNT and YYREEE (reference sequence). The CDR3 has 14 amino acids. Trimming removed 3 bases from V and 3 bases from J, with 12 bases in between. Here the CDR3 reads CASSSGAGDTEAFF. In DNA form, the CDR3 reads TGTGCCAGCAGCTCAGGGGCGGGGGACACTGAAGCTTTCTTT.

CDR3 sequence: CASSQGWGPSGNTIYF. CDR3 nucleotide sequence: TGTGCCAGCAGCCAAGGTTGGGGTCCCTCTGGAAACACCATATATTTT. This chain links TRBV14 with TRBJ1-3, with D unclear. Germline V gene data show CDR1 as SGHDN and CDR2 as FVKESK. There are 16 residues in the CDR3. V lost 1 base, J lost 0 bases, and 10 bases lay in between.

The gene calls are TRBV5-6 and TRBJ2-7; 9 positions agree with TRBD2. In germline, CDR1 is SGHDT, CDR2 YYEEEE. V was clipped by 4 bases and J by 4 bases; unmatched bases: 3. The CDR3 totals 13 residues. As DNA, the CDR3 is TGTGCCAGCAGCCTAGCGGGGCCATACGAGCAGTACTTC. Translation gives CASSLAGPYEQYF.

This clone was seen only once. The gene calls are TRBV4-2 and TRBJ1-6, with D perhaps matching TRBD1 (6 bases). The CDR3 length is 15 residues. V was cut by 3 bases and J by 8 bases, with 14 bases left in between. CDR1 is LGHNA, CDR2 YNFKEQ, per germline. CDR3 sequence: CASSQSRDKDSPLHF. CDR3 bases: TGTGCCAGCAGCCAGTCCCGGGACAAGGATTCACCCCTCCACTTT.

This clone turned up a few times. The CDR3 nucleotides read TGTGCCAGTAGTCACGGGGGTAATCAGCCCCAGCATTTT. Amino acids: CASSHGGNQPQHF. The chain combines TRBV19 with TRBJ1-5; a possible D gene is TRBD1 (5 bases). Between the trimmed V and J ends, which lost 5 bases and 4 bases, there was a span of 9 bases. The length of the CDR3 is 13 residues. Germline loops: CDR1 LNHDA, CDR2 SQIVND (reference sequence).

This chain uses TRBV5-1 with TRBJ2-3, with D uncertain. The V end lost 5 bases, the J end lost 2 bases, and 6 bases lay between the germline ends. Germline CDR1 and CDR2: SGHRS and YFSETQ. This CDR3 is built from 12 residues. In DNA, the CDR3 is TGCGCCAGCAGGCTGAACACAGATACGCAGTATTTT. Protein sequence: CASRLNTDTQYF.

The chain employs TRBV28 and TRBJ1-2; TRBD1 might be the D (6 bases). Germline V gene lookup returns CDR1 MDHEN and CDR2 SYDVKM. Trimming cost V 4 bases and J 8 bases, with 14 bases left between them. The CDR3 totals 13 residues. The CDR3 sequence is CASSWVQGLGYTF. CDR3 coding DNA: TGTGCCAGCAGTTGGGTACAGGGTTTAGGCTACACCTTC.

The chain recombines TRBV18 with TRBJ2-2; the D gene is possibly TRBD1 (5 bases). The CDR3 covers 15 residues. Germline assignment: CDR1 KGHSH and CDR2 LQKENI. V lost 2 bases to trimming and J lost 6 bases, with 13 bases between them. In nucleotides, the CDR3 is TGTGCCAGCTCACCAATCCAGGGCTGGGCCGGGGAGCTGTTTTTT. Encoded protein: CASSPIQGWAGELFF.

A note on this clone: Germline is not matched at one junction end, which may reflect a read error. The gene calls are TRBV15 and TRBJ1-1, with D maybe TRBD1 (6 bases). Germline V CDR1 and CDR2: LNHNV, YYDKDF (reference sequence). The CDR3 consists of 13 residues. CDR3 residues: CATSRDRDTEAFF. DNA for the CDR3: TGTGCCACCAGCAGAGATAGGGACACCGAAGCTTTCTTT.

The rearrangement links TRBV18 to TRBJ2-7; D unresolved. Germline V CDR1 and CDR2: KGHSH, LQKENI. The CDR3 extends over 15 amino acids. The V gene lost 1 base and the J gene lost 0 bases, with 10 bases spanning the gap. The CDR3 is CASSPRGLSSYEQYF. CDR3 DNA sequence: TGTGCCAGCTCACCACGCGGTTTGAGCTCCTACGAGCAGTACTTC.

This clone has just a few counts. The rearrangement uses TRBV28 and TRBJ1-2; perhaps TRBD1 as D (5 bases). The CDR3 totals 14 residues. The germline CDR1 and CDR2 sequences are MDHEN and SYDVKM. V was cut by 5 bases and J by 5 bases, with 15 bases left in between. In DNA form, the CDR3 reads TGTGCCAGCAGTCTCACAACAGGCCGGTATGGCTACACCTTC. Translated, it gives CASSLTTGRYGYTF.

CDR3 sequence reads: CASSGGDRGLKYF. The CDR3 nucleotides are TGTGCCAGTAGTGGTGGGGACAGGGGGCTCAAGTACTTC. The gene calls are TRBV19 and TRBJ2-5, with 12 bases aligning to TRBD1. The germline V gene encodes CDR1 LNHDA and CDR2 SQIVND (reference sequence). The CDR3 is 13 amino acids. Trimming cost V 5 bases and J 12 bases; bases outside gene matches: 7.

The chain employs TRBV6-1 and TRBJ2-2, with TRBD1 identical over 7 bases. V dropped 7 bases and J dropped 2; count of bases not matched to a gene: 7. Per germline, CDR1 MNHNS and CDR2 SASEGT. CDR3 length: 15 residues. The CDR3 nucleotides are TGTGCCAGCAATCTACAGGGGTACAACACCGGGGAGCTGTTTTTT. As protein: CASNLQGYNTGELFF.

V and J are TRBV7-9 and TRBJ2-3; perhaps TRBD2 as D (6 bases). Per germline, CDR1 SEHNR and CDR2 FQNEAQ (reference sequence). V dropped 5 bases and J dropped 8 bases, with 20 bases sitting between them. CDR3 length: 15 residues. CDR3 protein: CASSLRDSPLGTQYF. The CDR3 DNA is TGTGCCAGCAGCCTCCGGGACTCTCCCCTTGGTACGCAGTATTTT.